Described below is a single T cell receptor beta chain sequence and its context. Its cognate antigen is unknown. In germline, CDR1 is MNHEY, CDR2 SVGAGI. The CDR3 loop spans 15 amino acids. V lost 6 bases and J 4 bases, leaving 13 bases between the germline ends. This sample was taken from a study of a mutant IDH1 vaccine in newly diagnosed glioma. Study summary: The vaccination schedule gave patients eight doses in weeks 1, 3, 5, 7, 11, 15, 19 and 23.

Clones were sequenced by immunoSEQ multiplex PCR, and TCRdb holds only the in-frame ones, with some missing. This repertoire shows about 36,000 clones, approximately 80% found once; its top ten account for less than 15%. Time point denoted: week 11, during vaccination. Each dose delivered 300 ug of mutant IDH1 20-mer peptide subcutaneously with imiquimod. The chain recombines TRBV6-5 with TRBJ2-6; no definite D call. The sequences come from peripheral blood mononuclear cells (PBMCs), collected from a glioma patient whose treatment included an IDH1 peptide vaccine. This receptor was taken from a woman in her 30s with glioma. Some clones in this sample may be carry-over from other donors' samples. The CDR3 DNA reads TGTGCCAGCAGCCTTGACTTCTTCGGGGCCAACGTCCTGACTTTC. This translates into CASSLDFFGANVLTF.